Each of the 20 T cell receptor beta chains below was sequenced from the same sample in a study of cytomegalovirus exposure and HLA in healthy donors. Researchers ran the PCR with 60 Vbeta and 13 Jbeta primers. Here immunoSEQ multiplex PCR was the method, and the copy in TCRdb shows in-frame clones only, minus some. This sample has some 120,000 clones, with roughly three quarters found just once. The specimen sequenced was PBMCs. The receptor source for this set is a man aged 25-45 years in good health and CMV-seronegative.

V is TRBV18 and J is TRBJ1-5; D is perhaps TRBD1 (6 bases). The CDR3 covers 16 residues. The germline gives CDR1 KGHSH, CDR2 LQKENI. V lost 3 bases to trimming and J lost 0 bases, with 12 bases between them. The CDR3 DNA reads TGTGCCAGCTCACCGGCGGACAGTCCTAGCAATCAGCCCCAGCATTTT. It yields the protein CASSPADSPSNQPQHF.

The genes are TRBV30 and TRBJ1-1; D ambiguous. Trimming took 5 bases from V and 11 from J, leaving 21 bases between them. The CDR3 consists of 13 residues. The germline CDR1 and CDR2 sequences are GTSNPN and SVGIG (reference sequence). The CDR3 is CAWYSGVEGGAFF. CDR3 bases: TGTGCCTGGTACTCCGGTGTCGAGGGAGGGGCTTTCTTT.

The DNA for the CDR3 is TGCGCCAGCAGCTTGGGACAGGGGGAAGGTTCACCCCTCCACTTT. Protein sequence: CASSLGQGEGSPLHF. The genes are TRBV5-1 and TRBJ1-6; 9 nucleotides match TRBD1. V gave up 0 bases and J gave up 9 bases; unmatched junction bases: 4. Germline CDR1 reads SGHRS; CDR2 reads YFSETQ. CDR3 length equals 15 residues.

V is TRBV7-6 and J is TRBJ2-3; maybe TRBD1 (8 bases). Per the germline V gene, CDR1 is SGHVS and CDR2 is FNYEAQ. The CDR3 contains 18 residues. Trimming removed 0 bases from V and 4 bases from J, with 20 bases in between. The CDR3 region has the DNA TGTGCCAGCAGCTTAGCCCAGGGGGCGGGAGTAGTCGCAGATACGCAGTATTTT. Translation gives CASSLAQGAGVVADTQYF.

The chain is built from TRBV2 and TRBJ2-5; no clear D. The CDR3 contains 12 residues. V gave up 0 bases and J gave up 7 bases, with 6 bases separating them. Germline CDR1 and CDR2: SNHLY and FYNNEI. In DNA form, the CDR3 reads TGTGCCAGCAGTGAAGCTGACTCGACCCAGTACTTC. Translation: CASSEADSTQYF.

The J gene is TRBJ2-1, the V gene TRBV7-9; TRBD2 aligns across 7 bases. Germline-derived CDR1 and CDR2 are SEHNR and FQNEAQ (reference sequence). This CDR3 region has 15 residues. After removal of 5 bases from V and 7 bases from J, the junction contained 11 bases not matched to a gene. This CDR3 reads CASSPRGRERNEQFF. DNA for the CDR3: TGTGCCAGCAGCCCCCGTGGGAGGGAGCGAAATGAGCAGTTCTTC.

CDR3 nucleotides: TGCGCCAGCAGCTCACAGTTAGATACGCAGTATTTT. Protein product: CASSSQLDTQYF. V and J are TRBV4-1 and TRBJ2-3; no reliable D call. V lost 5 bases and J lost 5, with 8 bases in between. The CDR3 sequence is 12 residues long. Germline V gene sequence: CDR1 MGHRA, CDR2 YSYEKL.

J is TRBJ2-3 and V is TRBV5-4; TRBD1 matches 12 bases. The ends lost 3 bases at V and 3 bases at J; junction bases unmatched: 5. This CDR3 has 16 amino acids. The V gene's germline CDR1 is SGHNT and CDR2 YYREEE (reference sequence). CDR3 DNA sequence: TGTGCCAGCAGCTCGGGGACAGGGGGCTTTACAGATACGCAGTATTTT. It translates to CASSSGTGGFTDTQYF.

V is TRBV28 and J is TRBJ1-1; tentative D call: TRBD1 (6 bases). The CDR3 consists of 12 residues. Trimming shortened V by 5 bases and J by 11 bases, and 15 bases separated the two germline ends. Germline assignment: CDR1 MDHEN and CDR2 SYDVKM. CDR3 in amino acids: CASSRPGQRAFF. The CDR3 bases are TGTGCCAGCAGTAGACCGGGACAACGGGCTTTCTTT.

As to this clone: One junction end does not reproduce the germline sequence, and a read error may be involved. The rearrangement uses TRBV7-9 and TRBJ2-5; 8 nucleotides align to TRBD2. The germline V gene encodes CDR1 SEHNR and CDR2 FQNEAQ (reference sequence). This CDR3 comprises 13 residues. CDR3 sequence reads: CSSSSPSGETQYF. Written as DNA, the CDR3 is TGTTCCAGCAGCTCTCCTAGCGGGGAGACCCAGTACTTC.

The rearrangement joins TRBV5-1 to TRBJ1-3; possible D gene TRBD1, 5 bases. V was trimmed by 6 bases and J by 0 bases, leaving 13 bases between them. The CDR3 has 15 residues. CDR1 SGHRS and CDR2 YFSETQ come from the germline V gene. In DNA form, the CDR3 reads TGCGCCAGCACCCCTGGTGGGGCCTCTGGAAACACCATATATTTT. Amino acids: CASTPGGASGNTIYF.

The V call is TRBV4-2, the J call TRBJ1-1, with a weak D call TRBD1 (5 bases). CDR1 is LGHNA and CDR2 is YNFKEQ in the germline V gene. The CDR3 length is 14 residues. Between the trimmed V and J ends, which lost 4 bases and 0 bases, there was a span of 9 bases. The CDR3 spells CASSPGGLNTEAFF. The CDR3 DNA reads as TGTGCCAGCAGCCCGGGGGGGTTGAACACTGAAGCTTTCTTT.

This clone was counted a few times. This chain connects TRBV19 to TRBJ1-5; 9 positions match TRBD1. J was trimmed by 6 bases and V by 6 bases; bases with no gene match: 12. The CDR3 is made up of 16 amino acids. Germline V CDR1 and CDR2: LNHDA, SQIVND (reference sequence). For the CDR3, the DNA is TGTGCCAGTAGCCGTACAGGGGGCGGAGGCGGTCAGCCCCAGCATTTT. Amino acid sequence: CASSRTGGGGGQPQHF.

DNA for the CDR3: TGTGCCAGCAGCTTGGGCGGGTCGGGCACCGGGGAGCTGTTTTTT. This gives the protein CASSLGGSGTGELFF. This chain joins TRBV5-6 and TRBJ2-2; the D gene is possibly TRBD2 (5 bases). Trimming cost V 0 bases and J 4 bases, with 10 bases left between them. The CDR3 totals 15 residues. Germline values: CDR1 SGHDT, CDR2 YYEEEE.

The chain employs TRBV15 and TRBJ2-1, with D perhaps matching TRBD2 (6 bases). CDR1 LNHNV and CDR2 YYDKDF come from the germline V gene (reference sequence). The CDR3 is 15 amino acids. The V gene lost 0 bases and the J gene lost 3 bases, with 9 bases spanning the gap. The CDR3 here is CATSRDRGNYNEQFF. CDR3 sequence (DNA): TGTGCCACCAGCAGAGATCGCGGGAACTACAATGAGCAGTTCTTC.

V gene TRBV5-6 combines with J gene TRBJ1-3; 8 bases match TRBD1. Germline V gives CDR1 SGHDT, CDR2 YYEEEE. The CDR3 length is 16 residues. V dropped 2 bases and J dropped 4; count of bases not matched to a gene: 8. The CDR3 reads CASSFGIGQGGNTIYF. The DNA of the CDR3 is TGTGCCAGCAGCTTCGGGATTGGACAGGGAGGAAACACCATATATTTT.

In its sample, this clone was seen a few times. This rearrangement joins TRBV6-5 to TRBJ1-5; no clear D. Germline V lookup: CDR1 MNHEY, CDR2 SVGAGI. V gave up 0 bases and J gave up 4 bases, with 4 bases separating them. This CDR3 spans 13 amino acids. This chain's CDR3 is CASSYSSNQPQHF. The DNA for the CDR3 is TGTGCCAGCAGTTACTCGTCAAATCAGCCCCAGCATTTT.

This clone came up a few times. The chain combines TRBV28 with TRBJ1-5; weak D call: TRBD1 (6 bases). Per the germline V gene, CDR1 is MDHEN and CDR2 is SYDVKM. The CDR3 loop spans 17 amino acids. Trimming removed 5 bases from V and 2 bases from J, with 19 bases in between. The CDR3 region has the DNA TGTGCCAGCAGTAAACCTCCAGGGGTCGGGGGCAATCAGCCCCAGCATTTT. This codes for CASSKPPGVGGNQPQHF.

The chain links TRBV10-3 to TRBJ2-2; 8 bases fit TRBD1. The CDR3 contains 15 residues. V shed 0 bases, J shed 6 bases, and the junction held 3 bases outside the gene matches. Germline CDR1 reads ENHRY; CDR2 reads SYGVKD. The CDR3 region has the DNA TGTGCCATCAGTGAGTCGGGACAGGTGGCCGGGGAGCTGTTTTTT. Translated: CAISESGQVAGELFF.

This sequence joins TRBV6-4 and TRBJ2-6; D not resolved. This CDR3 has 15 residues. The germline V and J ends were trimmed by 3 bases and 0 bases, with 6 bases remaining between them. Germline V gene data show CDR1 as MRHNA and CDR2 as SNTAGT. This chain's CDR3 is CASSETSSGANVLTF. CDR3 DNA sequence: TGTGCCAGCAGTGAGACATCCTCTGGGGCCAACGTCCTGACTTTC.